This is a list of T cell receptor beta chains from one sample in a study of T cell repertoires in cytomegalovirus infection. In TCRdb, the reads were re-called with MiXCR into one record per CDR3 protein. The sample lists some 590,000 distinct CDR3 sequences, just under 40% occurring once. The antigens for these receptors are not known. Specimen: cultured PBMCs, collected from culture after CMV antigen stimulation. The receptors here all came from a human donor in good health (CMV status not recorded). Some clones in this sample may be carry-over from other donors' samples. Each CDR3 is given with its conserved first and last residue. D genes are given only for firm matches. Clone size is shown for a subset of rows, as once, few, many or a class of expanded clone.

size	V	J	D	length	CDR3	DNA
.	TRBV7-8	TRBJ2-2	.	13	CASSPLTPGELFF	TGTGCCAGCAGCCCCCTAACGCCCGGGGAGCTGTTTTTT
few	TRBV10-3	TRBJ2-3	.	14	CAISVAKPPDTQYF	TGTGCCATCAGTGTGGCTAAACCTCCAGATACGCAGTATTTT
many	TRBV7-2	TRBJ2-5	.	15	CASSLQLGLQETQYF	TGTGCCAGCAGCCTTCAGCTGGGACTCCAAGAGACCCAGTACTTC
.	TRBV7-2	TRBJ2-7	.	15	CASSFSQGGPYEQYF	TGTGCCAGCAGCTTCAGCCAGGGGGGCCCCTACGAGCAGTACTTC
.	TRBV25-1	TRBJ2-2	TRBD1	16	CASGPMTGKGAGELFF	TGTGCCAGCGGTCCCATGACAGGGAAGGGTGCCGGGGAGCTGTTTTTT
many	TRBV7-6	TRBJ1-1	.	13	CASSSGVNTEAFF	TGTGCCAGCAGTTCAGGGGTGAACACTGAAGCTTTCTTT
.	TRBV7-6	TRBJ2-1	.	16	CASSLGVTSSYNEQFF	TGTGCCAGCAGCTTAGGCGTAACAAGCTCCTACAATGAGCAGTTCTTC
few	TRBV11-1	TRBJ2-3	TRBD2	16	CASSSELAGQADTQYF	TGTGCCAGCAGCTCAGAGCTAGCGGGCCAAGCAGATACGCAGTATTTT
.	TRBV5-1	TRBJ2-3	TRBD2	19	CASSLGLTSGLANTDTQYF	TGCGCCAGCAGCTTGGGGCTCACTAGCGGGCTCGCAAACACAGATACGCAGTATTTT
.	TRBV19	TRBJ2-5	TRBD1	15	CASSIDGTVQETQYF	TGTGCCAGTAGTATAGATGGGACAGTTCAAGAGACCCAGTACTTC
.	TRBV28	TRBJ1-5	.	13	CASSTYGGQPQHF	TGTGCCAGCAGCACATACGGGGGGCAGCCCCAGCATTTT
few	TRBV19	TRBJ2-5	TRBD1	16	CASSPRTGVIQETQYF	TGTGCCAGTAGTCCACGGACAGGGGTCATCCAAGAGACCCAGTACTTC
.	TRBV7-8	TRBJ1-6	.	15	CASRPTGTENSPLHF	TGTGCCAGCAGACCGACCGGGACGGAAAATTCACCCCTCCACTTT
.	TRBV19	TRBJ2-7	TRBD1	14	CASRLTGSAYEQYF	TGTGCCAGTAGGTTGACAGGGTCGGCCTACGAGCAGTACTTC
.	TRBV7-8	TRBJ1-5	.	13	CASSFDSRGPQHF	TGTGCCAGCAGCTTTGACAGCCGGGGGCCCCAGCATTTT
few	TRBV7-8	TRBJ1-5	.	14	CASSLEGKYQPQHF	TGTGCCAGCAGCTTAGAAGGCAAATATCAGCCCCAGCATTTT
.	TRBV7-2	TRBJ2-7	.	14	CASGTGPAWNEQYF	TGTGCCAGCGGAACGGGACCGGCCTGGAACGAGCAGTACTTC
.	TRBV19	TRBJ1-5	TRBD1	13	CASDRGQNQPQHF	TGTGCCTCGGACAGGGGGCAGAATCAGCCCCAGCATTTT
few	TRBV7-2	TRBJ2-1	.	14	CASSKSARDNEQFF	TGTGCCAGCAGCAAATCGGCCAGGGACAATGAGCAGTTCTTC
few	TRBV12-3/TRBV12-4	TRBJ2-7	TRBD2	15	CASSPPGGRAYEQYF	TGTGCCAGCAGCCCCCCCGGCGGGAGGGCCTATGAGCAGTACTTC
many	TRBV6-1	TRBJ1-2	.	13	CASSEEEGVGYTF	TGTGCCAGCAGTGAAGAGGAAGGTGTTGGCTACACCTTC
.	TRBV7-7	TRBJ2-7	.	12	CASSRRPDEQYF	TGTGCCAGCAGCCGACGTCCCGACGAGCAGTACTTC
.	TRBV12-3/TRBV12-4	TRBJ2-7	TRBD1	14	CASSQTGGFDEQYF	TGTGCCAGTTCACAGACAGGGGGTTTCGACGAGCAGTACTTC
.	TRBV20-1	TRBJ1-5	TRBD1	14	CSARGQGSNQPQHF	TGCAGTGCTAGAGGACAGGGTAGCAATCAGCCCCAGCATTTT
.	TRBV5-6	TRBJ2-1	.	13	CASSLGEPNEQFF	TGTGCCAGCAGCTTGGGCGAGCCCAATGAGCAGTTCTTC
.	TRBV5-1	TRBJ1-5	.	14	CASSLDGGGQPQHF	TGCGCCAGCAGCTTGGACGGGGGTGGCCAGCCCCAGCATTTT
.	TRBV5-1	TRBJ2-3	TRBD1	17	CASSLASGTGVTDTQYF	TGCGCCAGCAGCTTGGCCTCCGGGACAGGGGTGACAGATACGCAGTATTTT
few	TRBV7-6	TRBJ2-2	.	16	CASSLVRGADTGELFF	TGTGCCAGCAGCTTAGTCAGGGGGGCCGACACCGGGGAGCTGTTTTTT
.	TRBV19	TRBJ2-6	.	17	CASKGVRVYSGANVLTF	TGTGCCAGTAAGGGGGTGCGGGTTTACTCTGGGGCCAACGTCCTGACTTTC
.	TRBV12-3/TRBV12-4	TRBJ2-3	.	20	CASSFTPSPVWGPRADTQYF	TGTGCCAGCAGTTTTACCCCATCTCCCGTCTGGGGCCCTCGGGCAGATACGCAGTATTTT
many	TRBV7-2	TRBJ2-3	.	12	CASSSPADTQYF	TGTGCCAGCAGCTCACCCGCCGATACGCAGTATTTT
few	TRBV11-2	TRBJ2-7	TRBD2	15	CASSSSKASGYEQYF	TGTGCCAGCAGCTCCTCTAAGGCTAGCGGATACGAGCAGTACTTC
few	TRBV12-3/TRBV12-4	TRBJ1-5	.	13	CASRGGGNQPQHF	TGTGCCAGCAGGGGGGGGGGAAATCAGCCCCAGCATTTT
.	TRBV7-2	TRBJ1-3	.	15	CASSLFWGSGNTIYF	TGTGCCAGCAGCTTGTTTTGGGGGAGTGGAAACACCATATATTTT
many	TRBV7-2	TRBJ2-1	TRBD2	16	CASSALRGGKDNEQFF	TGTGCCAGCAGCGCCCTTAGGGGAGGGAAAGACAATGAGCAGTTCTTC
.	TRBV2	TRBJ1-1	.	15	CASSEAEDMNTEAFF	TGTGCCAGCAGTGAAGCGGAGGATATGAACACTGAAGCTTTCTTT
few	TRBV7-2	TRBJ2-1	.	13	CASSLRWANEQFF	TGTGCCAGCAGCCTAAGATGGGCTAATGAGCAGTTCTTC
.	TRBV12-3/TRBV12-4	TRBJ2-1	TRBD2	15	CASSTTSPSYNEQFF	TGTGCCAGCAGTACGACTAGCCCGTCCTACAATGAGCAGTTCTTC
.	TRBV2	TRBJ2-4	TRBD1	18	CAVKPRDREGVAKNIQYF	TGTGCCGTAAAGCCCCGGGACAGGGAGGGGGTAGCCAAAAACATTCAGTACTTC
.	TRBV7-2	TRBJ2-3	.	13	CASSAGRPDTQYF	TGTGCCAGCAGCGCCGGACGGCCGGATACGCAGTATTTT
.	TRBV7-2	TRBJ2-2	.	16	CASSLVPADGAGELFF	TGTGCCAGCAGCTTAGTCCCCGCAGACGGCGCCGGGGAGCTGTTTTTT
.	TRBV5-1	TRBJ2-6	.	15	CASSGGTSGANVLTF	TGCGCCAGCAGCGGTGGTACAAGTGGGGCCAACGTCCTGACTTTC